Below, 10 T cell receptor beta chains from the same sample are listed, as sequenced in a study of cytomegalovirus exposure and HLA in healthy donors. Use of 60 Vbeta and 13 Jbeta primers characterized the PCR. Profiled with immunoSEQ multiplex PCR; TCRdb holds only in-frame clones, not every one. The sample lists about 190,000 clones, around 87% occurring once. The sequenced material came from PBMCs. These receptors came from a boy aged 2 to 10 in good health and CMV-seronegative.

Of note for this clone: One end of the junction is discordant with germline, which a read error may explain. The chain uses TRBV28 and TRBJ1-5; no clear D gene. Per the germline V gene, CDR1 is MDHEN and CDR2 is SYDVKM. The CDR3 consists of 16 residues. CDR3 amino acids: CASILGTALGNQPQHF. CDR3 nucleotide sequence: TGTGCCAGCATTTTAGGCACAGCCTTGGGCAATCAGCCCCAGCATTTT.

The chain employs TRBV14 and TRBJ2-7; 7 nucleotides agree with TRBD1. The CDR3 loop spans 14 amino acids. V was clipped by 1 base and J by 4 bases; unmatched bases: 4. CDR1 is SGHDN and CDR2 is FVKESK in the germline V gene. The CDR3 DNA follows: TGTGCCAGCAGCCAAGTAGGGGGCGAATACGAGCAGTACTTC. Protein product: CASSQVGGEYEQYF.

The V call is TRBV6-1, the J call TRBJ2-3; D call uncertain. CDR3 length: 15 residues. The V end lost 3 bases, the J end lost 5 bases, and 15 bases lay between the germline ends. In germline, CDR1 is MNHNS, CDR2 SASEGT. The CDR3 DNA reads TGTGCCAGCAGTGACCCACGGCTAGGTGGAGATACGCAGTATTTT. It specifies CASSDPRLGGDTQYF.

For this clone: A junction boundary mismatches the germline segment, possibly from a read error. The rearrangement links TRBV29-1 to TRBJ1-2; 7 nucleotides match TRBD1. The CDR3 extends over 11 amino acids. Per the germline V gene, CDR1 is SQVTM and CDR2 is ANQGSEA. The CDR3 bases are TGCGGCGTTATCGGGACAGTTGGCTACACCTTC. Residues: CGVIGTVGYTF. Supplemented by reference TRBV29-1 and TRBJ1-2, the full variable domain reads SAVISQKPSRDICQRGTSLTIQCQVDSQVTMMFWYRQQPGQSLTLIATANQGSEATYESGFVIDKFPISRPNLTFSTLTVSNMSPEDSSIYLCGVIGTVGYTFGSGTRLTVV.

This clone has a handful of counts. CDR3 nucleotide sequence: TGTGCCAGCAGCTCAACCAGACGGCTCGCGGGAGGAAACACCATATATTTT. Translation gives CASSSTRRLAGGNTIYF. V gene TRBV5-6 combines with J gene TRBJ1-3; D is ambiguous. Trimming cost V 3 bases and J 4 bases, with 20 bases left between them. Germline V gene data show CDR1 as SGHDT and CDR2 as YYEEEE. The CDR3 sequence is 17 residues long. Supplemented by reference TRBV5-6 and TRBJ1-3, the full variable domain reads DAGVTQSPTHLIKTRGQQVTLRCSPKSGHDTVSWYQQALGQGPQFIFQYYEEEERQRGNFPDRFSGHQFPNYSSELNVNALLLGDSALYLCASSSTRRLAGGNTIYFGEGSWLTVV.

V usage is TRBV7-7 and J usage is TRBJ2-1, with D maybe TRBD2 (6 bases). The CDR3 has 15 amino acids. Deletions cut 1 base from V and 7 bases from J, with 14 bases between. Germline loops: CDR1 SSHAT, CDR2 FNYEAQ (reference sequence). The CDR3 spells CASSLGRPGRNEQFF. The DNA of the CDR3 is TGTGCCAGCAGCTTAGGGAGGCCGGGGAGGAATGAGCAGTTCTTC.

The CDR3 DNA reads as TGTGCCACCCTCCTGAACACTGAAGCTTTCTTT. As protein: CATLLNTEAFF. The gene calls are TRBV27 and TRBJ1-1; D not resolved. Germline V gene lookup returns CDR1 MNHEY and CDR2 SMNVEV (reference sequence). The CDR3 extends over 11 amino acids. V lost 10 bases and J 0 bases, leaving 6 bases between the germline ends.

V usage is TRBV2 and J usage is TRBJ1-1, with TRBD1 matching over 10 bases. This CDR3 is 16 amino acids long. The trim removed 7 bases at V and 10 bases at J, leaving 18 bases unmatched. Germline V gives CDR1 SNHLY, CDR2 FYNNEI. CDR3 in amino acids: CASMIVPGQGKKVAFF. As DNA, the CDR3 is TGTGCCAGCATGATCGTTCCGGGACAGGGGAAAAAAGTAGCTTTCTTT.

This rearrangement joins TRBV30 to TRBJ2-1, with 9 nucleotides matching TRBD1. The J segment lost 4 bases and the V segment lost 0 bases, leaving 4 bases of the junction unmatched. The CDR3 loop spans 15 amino acids. Germline CDR1 reads GTSNPN; CDR2 reads SVGIG (reference sequence). The CDR3 loop is CAWSVRGQGYNEQFF. The DNA of the CDR3 is TGTGCCTGGAGTGTACGGGGACAGGGATACAATGAGCAGTTCTTC.

The genes are TRBV13 and TRBJ2-7, with unresolved D. Trimming removed 4 bases from V and 3 bases from J, with 10 bases in between. Per the germline V gene, CDR1 is PRHDT and CDR2 is FYEKMQ (reference sequence). This CDR3 is built from 13 residues. CDR3 amino acids: CASSSNLNYEQYF. The CDR3 DNA sequence: TGTGCCAGCAGCTCTAATCTAAACTACGAGCAGTACTTC.